Presented here are 17 T cell receptor beta chains from one specimen sequenced in a study of shared clonotypes between healthy human individuals. Data came from immunoSEQ multiplex PCR; TCRdb stores just in-frame clones and leaves some out. Counted here are some 500,000 clones, approximately 71% occurring once; the ten biggest clones make up 12%. The sample consisted of PBMCs. Receptors were obtained from a middle-aged woman in good health. Some clones in this sample may be carry-over from other donors' samples.

The chain recombines TRBV4-1 with TRBJ2-7; possibly TRBD2 for D (6 bases). CDR1 and CDR2 from the germline V gene are MGHRA and YSYEKL. CDR3 length equals 15 residues. V dropped 2 bases and J dropped 5 bases, with 16 bases sitting between them. CDR3 sequence reads: CASSQRLTRTHEQYF. The CDR3 nucleotides are TGCGCCAGCAGCCAACGCTTGACTAGGACCCACGAGCAGTACTTC.

The chain recombines TRBV7-6 with TRBJ2-1, with 7 bases fitting TRBD1. There are 15 residues in the CDR3. The germline V gene encodes CDR1 SGHVS and CDR2 FNYEAQ. With V trimmed by 5 bases and J by 6 bases, 10 bases remained unmatched. The CDR3 sequence is CASSPFATGSNEQFF. Written as DNA, the CDR3 is TGTGCCAGCAGCCCTTTCGCGACAGGGTCCAATGAGCAGTTCTTC.

To note about this clone: A far larger clone is just one base off, so this is likely a read error. The CDR3 protein is CASSTGGELTQYF. In DNA, the CDR3 is TGCGCCAGCAGCACGGGCGGGGAATTAACGCAGTATTTT. This chain connects TRBV4-1 to TRBJ2-3; TRBD2 might be the D (6 bases). This CDR3 has 13 residues. CDR1 MGHRA and CDR2 YSYEKL come from the germline V gene. Trimming cost V 5 bases and J 9 bases, with 15 bases left between them.

There are a few counts of this clone. The chain joins TRBV30 to TRBJ1-2, with 7 bases fitting TRBD1. Germline V lookup: CDR1 GTSNPN, CDR2 SVGIG (reference sequence). This CDR3 has 14 residues. The V segment lost 3 bases and the J segment 2 bases; nucleotides outside the gene matches: 6. CDR3 in DNA: TGTGCCTGGAGCCCTCTGACAGGGAACTATGGCTACACCTTC. Translated: CAWSPLTGNYGYTF.

The chain joins TRBV2 to TRBJ1-5; D gene unclear. From germline, CDR1 is SNHLY and CDR2 FYNNEI. The CDR3 sequence is 13 residues long. V shed 8 bases and J shed 0 bases, with 8 bases lying between them. The DNA for the CDR3 is TGTGCCAGCCGGAGGAATAGCAATCAGCCCCAGCATTTT. Protein: CASRRNSNQPQHF.

With respect to this clone: A far larger clone is only one base removed, so a read error is likely. The chain has TRBV18 and TRBJ2-7, with 7 bases aligning to TRBD2. The CDR3 extends over 15 amino acids. Germline V lookup: CDR1 KGHSH, CDR2 LQKENI. As DNA, the CDR3 is TGTGCCAGCTCACCACCGGCGGGAGATTCCTACGAGCAGCACTTC. It encodes CASSPPAGDSYEQHF.

The CDR3 DNA follows: TGTGCCTGGAGTATGCAGACCGTTAATGAAAAACTGTTTTTT. Its protein product is CAWSMQTVNEKLFF. V is TRBV30 and J is TRBJ1-4, with D unresolved. Trimming took 2 bases from V and 4 from J, leaving 11 bases between them. The V gene's germline CDR1 is GTSNPN and CDR2 SVGIG (reference sequence). The CDR3 consists of 14 residues.

The gene calls are TRBV7-8 and TRBJ2-7; no firm D call. This CDR3 has 14 amino acids. CDR1 and CDR2 (germline): SGHVS, FQNEAQ. The ends were cut back, 5 bases at V and 2 bases at J, with 13 bases in the middle. The CDR3 region has the DNA TGTGCCAGCAGCCTGGCGGACGGCCCCTACGAGCAGTACTTC. Its protein product is CASSLADGPYEQYF.

V and J are TRBV7-9 and TRBJ1-2, with no clear D. Germline lookup yields CDR1 SEHNR and CDR2 FQNEAQ (reference sequence). Trimming cost V 6 bases and J 6 bases, with 14 bases left between them. The CDR3 contains 13 residues. The CDR3 here is CASRGPRDHGYTF. CDR3 DNA sequence: TGTGCCAGCAGGGGTCCTCGTGACCATGGCTACACCTTC.

Remarks on this clone: The sample holds other DNA sequences that translate to the same CDR3. The chain couples TRBV7-9 to TRBJ1-2; D is uncertain. This CDR3 region has 13 residues. The germline CDR1 and CDR2 sequences are SEHNR and FQNEAQ (reference sequence). V was shortened by 1 base and J by 4 bases, with 7 bases between the two germline ends. The DNA for the CDR3 is TGTGCCAGCAGCTTAGGACCTAGCTATGGCTACACCTTC. Its protein product is CASSLGPSYGYTF.

The gene calls are TRBV6-1 and TRBJ2-3; 7 positions match TRBD2. CDR1 and CDR2 from the germline V gene are MNHNS and SASEGT. CDR3 length equals 14 residues. With 4 bases clipped from V and 5 bases from J, the junction kept 6 bases outside the gene matches. The CDR3 coding sequence is TGTGCCAGCAGTGTTGCGGGAGTAAAAGATACGCAGTATTTT. This encodes CASSVAGVKDTQYF.

Ten or more counts support this clone. The V call is TRBV27, the J call TRBJ2-2; 9 bases match TRBD1. Germline-derived CDR1 and CDR2 are MNHEY and SMNVEV (reference sequence). Unmatched junction bases numbered 7, after V lost 8 bases and J lost 6 bases. This CDR3 is built from 14 residues. CDR3 in DNA: TGTGCCAGCCGTTGGGACAGGGTGGCCGGGGAGCTGTTTTTT. Its translation: CASRWDRVAGELFF.

The V and J genes are TRBV19 and TRBJ2-7; 9 bases align to TRBD2. Germline CDR1 LNHDA, CDR2 SQIVND (reference sequence). V lost 3 bases, J lost 3 bases, and 6 bases stayed unmatched. This CDR3 has 15 residues. The CDR3 nucleotides read TGTGCCAGTAGTATCCTGGCGGGAGGGATCTACGAGCAGTACTTC. Protein: CASSILAGGIYEQYF.

The table lists this clone with a count of one. This chain uses TRBV11-1 with TRBJ2-6; the D is unclear. Germline CDR1 is SGHAT and CDR2 is FQDESV (reference sequence). The CDR3 has 15 residues. Trimming pared 7 bases from V and 0 bases from J, leaving 10 bases between. CDR3 in amino acids: CASIKIASGANVLTF. The CDR3, as DNA: TGTGCCAGCATCAAGATCGCCTCTGGGGCCAACGTCCTGACTTTC.

The chain couples TRBV30 to TRBJ2-7, with 9 positions matching TRBD1. Judging by the DNA end, TRBJ2-5 fits better; the J call may be wrong. The CDR3 is made up of 17 amino acids. Germline CDR1 reads GTSNPN; CDR2 reads SVGIG (reference sequence). CDR3 loop: CAWSKGQGWTTQETQYF. CDR3 DNA sequence: TGTGCCTGGAGTAAGGGACAGGGTTGGACAACTCAAGAGACCCAGTACTTC.

The chain is built from TRBV5-6 and TRBJ1-2; a weak D match, TRBD1 (6 bases). Germline lookup yields CDR1 SGHDT and CDR2 YYEEEE. Trimming stripped 1 base from V and 8 bases from J, with 12 bases between. The CDR3 is made up of 13 amino acids. The CDR3: CASSLRGVQGYTF. CDR3 DNA: TGTGCCAGCAGCTTGAGGGGGGTACAGGGCTACACCTTC.

The V gene is TRBV5-1, the J gene TRBJ2-7, with 10 bases identical to TRBD2. CDR1 is SGHRS and CDR2 is YFSETQ in the germline V gene. Trimming removed 7 bases from V and 7 bases from J; junction bases left unmatched: 17. The CDR3 is made up of 16 amino acids. CDR3 amino acids: CASGPLPSGSGGEQYF. CDR3 in DNA: TGCGCCAGCGGACCATTACCTAGCGGGAGTGGGGGAGAGCAGTACTTC.